These 10 T cell receptor beta chains were sequenced from one sample in a study of T cells in Graves' hyperthyroidism and ophthalmopathy. RNA transcripts served as the template for amplifying TCR beta CDR3 regions. First-round RT-PCR with HTBI primers amplified the TCR CDR3 region. Using its own MiXCR run on the multiplex PCR reads, TCRdb lists one record per CDR3 protein. The sample includes under 350,000 distinct CDR3 sequences, over 15% of them seen just once. Input material: blood. The receptors were gathered from a woman between 50 and 59 years old with Graves' hyperthyroidism.

This clonotype was detected ten times or more. This rearrangement joins TRBV5-1 to TRBJ2-7; the match to TRBD1 covers 12 bases. CDR1 and CDR2 (germline): SGHRS, YFSETQ. With V trimmed by 4 bases and J by 6 bases, 8 bases remained unmatched. This CDR3 spans 15 amino acids. The CDR3 is CASSARDRGPFEQYF. The CDR3 DNA follows: TGCGCCAGCAGCGCCCGGGACAGGGGGCCATTCGAGCAGTACTTC. Using reference TRBV5-1 and TRBJ2-7 for the parts outside the CDR3, the full variable domain is KAGVTQTPRYLIKTRGQQVTLSCSPISGHRSVSWYQQTPGQGLQFLFEYFSETQRNKGNFPGRFSGRQFSNSRSEMNVSTLELGDSALYLCASSARDRGPFEQYFGPGTRLTVT.

The chain combines TRBV10-3 with TRBJ1-1; D not resolved. This CDR3 has 15 amino acids. The V end lost 1 base, the J end lost 2 bases, and 11 bases lay between the germline ends. Per the germline V gene, CDR1 is ENHRY and CDR2 is SYGVKD. CDR3 bases: TGTGCCATCAGTGAGTTGGCAGGCCTCAACACTGAAGCTTTCTTT. Amino acids: CAISELAGLNTEAFF.

The V gene is TRBV19, the J gene TRBJ2-1, with 7 positions matching TRBD2. After removal of 1 base from V and 3 bases from J, the junction contained 3 bases not matched to a gene. CDR3 size: 15 residues. Germline V gene data show CDR1 as LNHDA and CDR2 as SQIVND (reference sequence). CDR3 DNA sequence: TGTGCCAGTAGTATAGTAAGCGGGGTCTACAATGAGCAGTTCTTC. This codes for CASSIVSGVYNEQFF.

Many counts were recorded for this clonotype. The gene calls are TRBV6-2 or TRBV6-3 and TRBJ2-5, with a tentative D call TRBD1 (7 bases). Germline V lookup: CDR1 MNHEY, CDR2 SVGEGT. The CDR3 consists of 17 residues. The ends were cut back, 4 bases at V and 5 bases at J, with 23 bases in the middle. In nucleotides, the CDR3 is TGTGCCAGCAGTTCCTTACGGGGGACAGATCTTGGGGAGACCCAGTACTTC. Amino acid sequence: CASSSLRGTDLGETQYF.

This clonotype was recorded many times. The CDR3 sequence: CASSQDAGTTQYF. In DNA form, the CDR3 reads TGTGCCAGCAGCCAAGATGCGGGAACCACGCAGTATTTT. The chain is built from TRBV3-1 and TRBJ2-3; a weak D match, TRBD2 (6 bases). Deletions cut 0 bases from V and 9 bases from J, with 10 bases between. The CDR3 runs 13 residues. CDR1 is LGHDT, CDR2 YNNKEL, per germline (reference sequence).

In its sample, this clonotype was seen a few times. This sequence joins TRBV20-1 and TRBJ2-7, with D possibly being TRBD2 (6 bases). CDR1 and CDR2 (germline): DFQATT, SNEGSKA (reference sequence). V lost 5 bases and J 5 bases, leaving 22 bases between the germline ends. The CDR3 loop spans 15 amino acids. This chain's CDR3 is CSAVRGTKIHDEQYF. The CDR3 DNA follows: TGCAGTGCTGTGCGGGGTACCAAGATCCATGACGAGCAGTACTTC.

This clonotype was counted ten times or more. The genes are TRBV10-3 and TRBJ2-7, with a weak D call TRBD1 (6 bases). The CDR3 runs 15 residues. Per germline, CDR1 ENHRY and CDR2 SYGVKD. V was trimmed by 3 bases and J by 0 bases, leaving 12 bases between them. The CDR3 reads CAISERQAISYEQYV. As DNA, the CDR3 is TGTGCCATCAGTGAACGACAGGCCATCTCCTACGAGCAGTACGTC.

This chain uses TRBV6-1 with TRBJ1-6; D not certain. Germline V gene sequence: CDR1 MNHNS, CDR2 SASEGT. V was pared by 5 bases and J by 6 bases, with 11 bases between. CDR3 length: 14 residues. The DNA for the CDR3 is TGTGCCAGCAGTTGGAGGACTGGTAATTCACCCCTCCACTTT. Its protein is CASSWRTGNSPLHF.

This clonotype appeared many times. CDR3: CSVEGASGRYNEQFF. DNA for the CDR3: TGCAGCGTTGAAGGGGCTAGCGGGAGATACAATGAGCAGTTCTTC. The chain is built from TRBV29-1 and TRBJ2-1; 10 bases line up with TRBD2. The CDR3 has 15 residues. Per germline, CDR1 SQVTM and CDR2 ANQGSEA. The trim removed 1 base at V and 4 bases at J, leaving 4 bases unmatched.

This clonotype was seen ten or more times. The chain has TRBV7-8 and TRBJ1-1; the match to TRBD1 covers 9 bases. CDR1 and CDR2 (germline): SGHVS, FQNEAQ. Unmatched junction bases numbered 6, after V lost 0 bases and J lost 4 bases. The CDR3 totals 16 residues. This CDR3 reads CASSLARTGAGTEAFF. The CDR3 DNA is TGTGCCAGCAGCTTAGCCAGGACAGGGGCTGGCACTGAAGCTTTCTTT. Drawing the rest from reference TRBV7-8 and TRBJ1-1, the complete variable domain is GAGVSQSPRYKVAKRGQDVALRCDPISGHVSLFWYQQALGQGPEFLTYFQNEAQLDKSGLPSDRFFAERPEGSVSTLKIQRTQQEDSAVYLCASSLARTGAGTEAFFGQGTRLTVV.